This TCR beta chain was documented in a study of blood T cell repertoires in COVID-19. Repertoires were generated with immunoSEQ multiplex PCR, while TCRdb's copy carries only in-frame clones and drops some. The sample yields around 200,000 clones, about 91% seen once. The TCR was taken from a woman aged 18 to 35 who had recovered from COVID-19. Sequences were obtained from PBMCs or T cells enriched from blood (not recorded which).

The CDR3 nucleotides read TGTGCCAGCAGCTCCGGACAGGGTGAAGCAGATACGCAGTATTTT. Translation gives CASSSGQGEADTQYF. The genes are TRBV11-1 and TRBJ2-3; TRBD1 aligns across 8 bases. J was trimmed by 4 bases and V by 4 bases; bases with no gene match: 7. The CDR3 consists of 15 residues. CDR1 and CDR2 from the germline V gene are SGHAT and FQDESV (reference sequence). The whole variable domain, remainder taken from reference TRBV11-1 and TRBJ2-3, is EAEVAQSPRYKITEKSQAVAFWCDPISGHATLYWYRQILGQGPELLVQFQDESVVDDSQLPKDRFSAERLKGVDSTLKIQPAELGDSAMYLCASSSGQGEADTQYFGPGTRLTVL.